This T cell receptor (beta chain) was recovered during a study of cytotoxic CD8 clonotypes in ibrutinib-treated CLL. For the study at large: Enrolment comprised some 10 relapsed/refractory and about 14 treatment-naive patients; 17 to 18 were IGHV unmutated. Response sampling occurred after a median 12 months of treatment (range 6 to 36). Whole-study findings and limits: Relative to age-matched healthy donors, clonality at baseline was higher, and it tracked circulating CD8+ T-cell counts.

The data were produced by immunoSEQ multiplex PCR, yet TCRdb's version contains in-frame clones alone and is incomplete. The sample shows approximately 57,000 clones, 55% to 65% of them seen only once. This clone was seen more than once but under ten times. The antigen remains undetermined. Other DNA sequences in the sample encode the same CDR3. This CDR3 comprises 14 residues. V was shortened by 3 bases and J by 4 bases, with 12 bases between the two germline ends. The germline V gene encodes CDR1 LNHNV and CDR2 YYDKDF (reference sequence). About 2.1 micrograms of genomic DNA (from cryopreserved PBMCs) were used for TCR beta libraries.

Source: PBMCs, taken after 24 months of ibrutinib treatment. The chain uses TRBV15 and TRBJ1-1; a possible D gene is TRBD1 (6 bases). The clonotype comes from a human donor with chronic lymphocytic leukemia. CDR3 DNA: TGTGCCACCAGCAGGGGGACACTTACCACTGAAGCTTTCTTT. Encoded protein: CATSRGTLTTEAFF. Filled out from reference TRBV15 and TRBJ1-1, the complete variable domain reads DAMVIQNPRYQVTQFGKPVTLSCSQTLNHNVMYWYQQKSSQAPKLLFHYYDKDFNNEADTPDNFQSRRPNTSFCFLDIRSPGLGDTAMYLCATSRGTLTTEAFFGQGTRLTVV.